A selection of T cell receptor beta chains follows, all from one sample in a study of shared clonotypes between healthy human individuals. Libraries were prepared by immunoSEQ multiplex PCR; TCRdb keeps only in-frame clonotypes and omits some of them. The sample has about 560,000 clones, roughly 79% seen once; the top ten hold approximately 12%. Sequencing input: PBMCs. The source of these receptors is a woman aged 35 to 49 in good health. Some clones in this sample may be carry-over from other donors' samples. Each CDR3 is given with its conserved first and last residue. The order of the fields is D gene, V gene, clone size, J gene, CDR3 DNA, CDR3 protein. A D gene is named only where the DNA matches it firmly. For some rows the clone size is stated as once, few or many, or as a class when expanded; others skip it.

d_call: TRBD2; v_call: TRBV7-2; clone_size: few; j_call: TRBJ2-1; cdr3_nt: TGTGCCAGCAGAAATAGCGGGAGCTATGAGCAGTTCTTC; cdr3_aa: CASRNSGSYEQFF
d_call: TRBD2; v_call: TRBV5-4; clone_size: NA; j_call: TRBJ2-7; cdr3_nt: TGTGCCAGCAGCCCCCGAACTAGCGGGAGAAAGTTCGCCTACGAGCAGTACTTC; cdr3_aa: CASSPRTSGRKFAYEQYF
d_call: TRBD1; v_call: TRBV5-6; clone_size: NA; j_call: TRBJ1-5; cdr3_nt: TGTGCCAGCAGCAAGGGACAGGGAGTTCAGCCCCAGCATTTT; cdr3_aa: CASSKGQGVQPQHF
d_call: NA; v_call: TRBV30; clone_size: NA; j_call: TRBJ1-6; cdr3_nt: TGTGCCTGGAGTGGATCCTATAATTCACCCCTCCACTTT; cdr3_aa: CAWSGSYNSPLHF
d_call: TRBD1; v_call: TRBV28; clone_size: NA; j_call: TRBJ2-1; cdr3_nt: TGTGCCAGCAGTTTAGACGACAGGGGGCGCCTTCTCAATGAGCAGTTCTTC; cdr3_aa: CASSLDDRGRLLNEQFF
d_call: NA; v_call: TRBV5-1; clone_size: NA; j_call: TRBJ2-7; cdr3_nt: NA; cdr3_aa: CASSFGEGTSGRQWHF
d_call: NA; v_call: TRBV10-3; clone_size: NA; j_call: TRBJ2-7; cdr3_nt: TGTGCCATCGGATCGCAGGGCTACGAGCAGTACTTC; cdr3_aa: CAIGSQGYEQYF
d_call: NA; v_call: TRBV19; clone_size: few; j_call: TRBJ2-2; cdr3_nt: TGTGCCAGTACCACCCCGAACACCGGGGAGCTGTTTTTT; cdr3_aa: CASTTPNTGELFF
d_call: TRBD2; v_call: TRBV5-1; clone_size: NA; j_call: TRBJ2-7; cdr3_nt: TGCGCCAGCAGCTTAACGGGAGGCCCCTACGAGCAGTACTTC; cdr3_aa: CASSLTGGPYEQYF
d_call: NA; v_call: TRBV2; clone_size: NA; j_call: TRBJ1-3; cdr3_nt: TGTGCCAGCAGTGTAGGGCAGGGGTCTGGAAACACCATATATTTT; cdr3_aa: CASSVGQGSGNTIYF
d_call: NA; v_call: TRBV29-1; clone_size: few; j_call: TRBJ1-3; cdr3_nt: TGCAGCGTTGAAGATCCAAACAGGGTCTCTGGAAACACCATATATTTT; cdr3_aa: CSVEDPNRVSGNTIYF
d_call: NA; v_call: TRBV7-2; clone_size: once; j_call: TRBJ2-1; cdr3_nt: TGTGCCAGCATGGTAGCCTCGCCGAATGAGCAGTTCTTC; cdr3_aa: CASMVASPNEQFF
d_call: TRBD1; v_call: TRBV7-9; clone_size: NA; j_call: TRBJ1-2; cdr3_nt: TGTGCCAGCAGCTTAGGGTTCTGGGACAGGGCGAACTATGGCTACACCTTC; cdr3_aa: CASSLGFWDRANYGYTF
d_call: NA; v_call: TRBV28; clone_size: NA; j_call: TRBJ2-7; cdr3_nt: TGTGCCAGCAGCCGGCCCGGTATAATCCACGAGCAGTACTTC; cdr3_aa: CASSRPGIIHEQYF
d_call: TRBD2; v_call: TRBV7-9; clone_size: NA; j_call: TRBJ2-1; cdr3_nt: TGTGCCAGCAGCTTAGGACTAGCGGGAGCGCATGAGCAGTTCTTC; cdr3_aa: CASSLGLAGAHEQFF
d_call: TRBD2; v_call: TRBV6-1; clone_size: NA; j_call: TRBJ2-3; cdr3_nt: TGTGCCAGCAGTTCCGGGACTAGCGACACAGATACGCAGTATTTT; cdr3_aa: CASSSGTSDTDTQYF
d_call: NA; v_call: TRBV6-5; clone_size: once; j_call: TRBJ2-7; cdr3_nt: TGTGCCAGCACCCCGGGGGTAGGGGCTCTCTACGAGCAGTACTTC; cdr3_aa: CASTPGVGALYEQYF
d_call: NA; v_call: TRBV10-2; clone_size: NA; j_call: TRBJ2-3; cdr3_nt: TGCGCCAGCAGTGAGTCGATGACAGGGAGGGCAGATACGCAGTATTTT; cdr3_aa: CASSESMTGRADTQYF
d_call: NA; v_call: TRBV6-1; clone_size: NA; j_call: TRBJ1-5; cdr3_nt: TGTGCCAGCAGTGAAGCTGTAGGCAATCAGCCCCAGCATTTT; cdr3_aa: CASSEAVGNQPQHF